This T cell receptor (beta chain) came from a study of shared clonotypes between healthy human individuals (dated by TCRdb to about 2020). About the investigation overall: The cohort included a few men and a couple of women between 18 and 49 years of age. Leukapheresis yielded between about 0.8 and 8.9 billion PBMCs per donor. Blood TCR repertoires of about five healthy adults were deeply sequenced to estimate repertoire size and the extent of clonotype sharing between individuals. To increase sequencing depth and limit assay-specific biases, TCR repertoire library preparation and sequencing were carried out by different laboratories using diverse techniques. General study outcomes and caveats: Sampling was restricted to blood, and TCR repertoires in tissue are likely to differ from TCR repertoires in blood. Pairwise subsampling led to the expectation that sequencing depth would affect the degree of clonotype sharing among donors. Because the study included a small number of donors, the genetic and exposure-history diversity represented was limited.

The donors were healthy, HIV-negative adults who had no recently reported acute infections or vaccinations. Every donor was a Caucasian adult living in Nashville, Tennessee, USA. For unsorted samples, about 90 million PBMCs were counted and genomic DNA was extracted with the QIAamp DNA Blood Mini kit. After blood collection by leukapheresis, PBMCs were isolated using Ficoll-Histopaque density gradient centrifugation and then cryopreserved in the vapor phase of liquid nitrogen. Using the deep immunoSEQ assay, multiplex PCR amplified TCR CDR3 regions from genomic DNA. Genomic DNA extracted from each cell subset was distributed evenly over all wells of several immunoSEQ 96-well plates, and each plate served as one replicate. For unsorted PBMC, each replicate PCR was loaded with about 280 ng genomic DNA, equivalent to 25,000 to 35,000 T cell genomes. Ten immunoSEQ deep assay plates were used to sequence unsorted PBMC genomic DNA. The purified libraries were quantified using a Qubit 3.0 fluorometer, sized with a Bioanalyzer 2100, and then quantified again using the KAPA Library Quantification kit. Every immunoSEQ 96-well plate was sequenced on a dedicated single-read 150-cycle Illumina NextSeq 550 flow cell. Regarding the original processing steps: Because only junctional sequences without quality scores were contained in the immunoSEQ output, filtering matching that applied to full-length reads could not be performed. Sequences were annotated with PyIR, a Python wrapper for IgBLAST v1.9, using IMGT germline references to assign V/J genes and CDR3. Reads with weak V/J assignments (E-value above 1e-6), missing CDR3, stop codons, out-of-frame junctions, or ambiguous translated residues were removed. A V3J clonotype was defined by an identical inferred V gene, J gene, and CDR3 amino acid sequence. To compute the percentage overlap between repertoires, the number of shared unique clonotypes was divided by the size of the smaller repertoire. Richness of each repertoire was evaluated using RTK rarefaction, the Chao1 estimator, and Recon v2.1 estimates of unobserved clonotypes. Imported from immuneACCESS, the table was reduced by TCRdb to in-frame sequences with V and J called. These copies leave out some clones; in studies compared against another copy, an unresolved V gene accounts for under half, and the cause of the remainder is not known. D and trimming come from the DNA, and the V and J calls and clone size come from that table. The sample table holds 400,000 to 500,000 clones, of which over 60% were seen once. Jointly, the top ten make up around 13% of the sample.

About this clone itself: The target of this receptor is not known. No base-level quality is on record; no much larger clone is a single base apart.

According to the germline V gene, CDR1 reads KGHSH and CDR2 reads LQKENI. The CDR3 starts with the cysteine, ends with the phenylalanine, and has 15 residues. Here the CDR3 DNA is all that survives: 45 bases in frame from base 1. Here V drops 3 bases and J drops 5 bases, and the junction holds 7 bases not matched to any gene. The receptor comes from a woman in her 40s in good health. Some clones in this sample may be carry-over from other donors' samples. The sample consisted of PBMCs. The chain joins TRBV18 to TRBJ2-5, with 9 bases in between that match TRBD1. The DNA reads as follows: TGTGCCAGCTCACCTCAAACAGGGGGCAGGGAGACCCAGTACTTC. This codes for CASSPQTGGRETQYF.